This TCR beta chain was documented in a study of OX40 agonist ivuxolimab in advanced cancers. Study-level results: Among the nonresponders, some also had low normalized T-cell clonal expansion.

Trimming shortened V by 4 bases and J by 1 base, and 14 bases separated the two germline ends. Germline assignment: CDR1 SQVTM and CDR2 ANQGSEA. CDR3 length: 14 amino acids. Using immunoSEQ multiplex PCR, the repertoire was profiled, and TCRdb retains in-frame clones only, with some absent. The sample lists 65,000 to 90,000 clones, 70% to 90% seen once, with approximately 11% in the top ten. This clone was found once. Its antigen is unidentified. This TCR came from an adult with an advanced solid tumor such as melanoma, head and neck, liver or kidney cancer. V gene TRBV29-1 combines with J gene TRBJ2-7; a possible D gene is TRBD2 (5 bases). This specimen consisted of CD4+ or CD8+ T cells sorted from blood, obtained in a trial of the OX40 agonist ivuxolimab. CDR3 sequence (DNA): TGCAGCGTTGTGGGGATACTAGGATCCTACGAGCAGTACTTC. Protein product: CSVVGILGSYEQYF.